A selection of T cell receptor beta chains follows, all from one sample in a study of technical replicates of blood from a handful of donors. Sequenced by immunoSEQ multiplex PCR; TCRdb stores in-frame clones only, minus some. The table includes about 83,000 clones, roughly 94% detected once. The sequenced sample consisted of T cells isolated from PBMCs. The receptors stem from a human donor in good health. Each CDR3 is given with its conserved first and last residue. Fields, in order: D gene, V gene, J gene, clone size, CDR3 DNA, CDR3 protein. A D gene is named only where the DNA matches it firmly. Part of the rows lack a size; the others show once, few, many or a class for expanded clones.

D: TRBD1; V: TRBV19; J: TRBJ1-1; size: NA; DNA: TGTGCCAGTAGAGAGACAGGGAGGGCTTTCTTT; CDR3: CASRETGRAFF
D: NA; V: TRBV29-1; J: TRBJ1-2; size: NA; DNA: TGCAGCGTTCGGGTTAACGACTATGGCTACACCTTC; CDR3: CSVRVNDYGYTF
D: NA; V: TRBV9; J: TRBJ2-1; size: NA; DNA: TGTGCCAGCAGCGGGCACATGAACTCCTACAATGAGCAGTTCTTC; CDR3: CASSGHMNSYNEQFF
D: NA; V: TRBV2; J: TRBJ2-7; size: NA; DNA: TGTGCCAGCAGCGAACGACACGCCTACGAGCAGTACTTC; CDR3: CASSERHAYEQYF
D: NA; V: TRBV9; J: TRBJ1-2; size: NA; DNA: TGTGCCAGCAGCAGAGCGGCAGGGGCTAACTATGGCTACACCTTC; CDR3: CASSRAAGANYGYTF
D: NA; V: TRBV7-5; J: TRBJ2-7; size: NA; DNA: TGTGTCAGAAGCGCCAGCCCTCTTGCGGGGGATAGCTACGAGCAGTACTTC; CDR3: CVRSASPLAGDSYEQYF
D: TRBD1; V: TRBV18; J: TRBJ1-1; size: NA; DNA: TGTGCCAGCTCGTCGGACAGGACAATGAACACTGAAGCTTTCTTT; CDR3: CASSSDRTMNTEAFF
D: NA; V: TRBV29-1; J: TRBJ2-7; size: NA; DNA: TGCAGCGTTGTGGGGGGAACCAACGAGCAGTACTTC; CDR3: CSVVGGTNEQYF
D: NA; V: TRBV2; J: TRBJ1-1; size: NA; DNA: TGTGCCAGCAAAATCAGGGGCACTGAAGCTTTCTTT; CDR3: CASKIRGTEAFF
D: NA; V: TRBV5-6; J: TRBJ1-1; size: NA; DNA: TGTGCCAGCAGCTTGCTGTATGGCCATGAAGCTTTCTTT; CDR3: CASSLLYGHEAFF
D: NA; V: TRBV19; J: TRBJ2-1; size: NA; DNA: TGTGCCAGTAGTCGGGTCCGCGGGATTAGCTACAATGAGCAGTTCTTC; CDR3: CASSRVRGISYNEQFF
D: TRBD1; V: TRBV10-3; J: TRBJ1-6; size: NA; DNA: TGTGCCATCAGTGAGGAGGGGGCAAGGAATTCACCCCTCCACTTT; CDR3: CAISEEGARNSPLHF
D: NA; V: TRBV14; J: TRBJ2-7; size: NA; DNA: TGTGCCAGCAGCCAAGGAGTCTTTCTTACAGGCCGGGAGAACGAGCAGTACTTC; CDR3: CASSQGVFLTGRENEQYF
D: TRBD1; V: TRBV29-1; J: TRBJ1-1; size: NA; DNA: TGCAGCGTTCCCGGGACAGGGTTCGCTGAAGCTTTCTTT; CDR3: CSVPGTGFAEAFF
D: TRBD2; V: TRBV2; J: TRBJ2-3; size: NA; DNA: TGTGCCAGCATGCGGGGGAGCACAGATACGCAGTATTTT; CDR3: CASMRGSTDTQYF
D: NA; V: TRBV4-1; J: TRBJ1-2; size: NA; DNA: TGCGCCAGCAGCCAAACGGGCGGGGATGGCTACACCTTC; CDR3: CASSQTGGDGYTF
D: NA; V: TRBV5-1; J: TRBJ1-1; size: once; DNA: TGCGCCAGCAGCTTGTCCTGGAGTACTGAAGCTTTCTTT; CDR3: CASSLSWSTEAFF
D: NA; V: TRBV16; J: TRBJ1-6; size: NA; DNA: TGTGCCAGCAGCCAACGGGGGACCCATAATTCACCCCTCCACTTT; CDR3: CASSQRGTHNSPLHF
D: TRBD1; V: TRBV6-1; J: TRBJ2-1; size: once; DNA: TGTGCCAGCACCCTTGGACAGGAGAACAATGAGCAGTTCTTC; CDR3: CASTLGQENNEQFF
D: TRBD2; V: TRBV7-9; J: TRBJ2-5; size: few; DNA: TGTGCCAGCAGCAGTCGTCCTAGCGGGTTCCAAGAGACCCAGTACTTC; CDR3: CASSSRPSGFQETQYF
D: TRBD2; V: TRBV10-3; J: TRBJ2-5; size: NA; DNA: TGTGCCATCAGTAGACTGGGACTAGCAGGGGAGACCCAGTACTTC; CDR3: CAISRLGLAGETQYF
D: NA; V: TRBV5-1; J: TRBJ1-1; size: NA; DNA: TGCGCCAGCAGCTCGCTCTACAACACTGAAGCTTTCTTT; CDR3: CASSSLYNTEAFF
D: TRBD1; V: TRBV2; J: TRBJ2-1; size: NA; DNA: TGTGCCAGCAGGGAAGGACAGGGCATTTACAATGAGCAGTTCTTC; CDR3: CASREGQGIYNEQFF
D: NA; V: TRBV5-4; J: TRBJ1-1; size: NA; DNA: TGTGCCAGCAGCTTTGACAGGCGGCGGGCTTTCTTT; CDR3: CASSFDRRRAFF
D: NA; V: TRBV19; J: TRBJ1-2; size: NA; DNA: TGTGCCAGCACGGAAGGGGGTGCTCTGGGCTACACCTTC; CDR3: CASTEGGALGYTF
D: TRBD2; V: TRBV28; J: TRBJ2-5; size: NA; DNA: TGTGCCAGCAGCACCCAGGGACTAGCGGGAGAGAACCAAGAGACCCAGTACTTC; CDR3: CASSTQGLAGENQETQYF
D: NA; V: TRBV29-1; J: TRBJ2-4; size: NA; DNA: TGCAGCGTCCTACTCCTTTTCCAAAACATTCAGTACTTC; CDR3: CSVLLLFQNIQYF
D: NA; V: TRBV28; J: TRBJ2-7; size: NA; DNA: TGTGCCAGCTGCTCTGGAGGCGCCCCCCTTTCCTACGAGCAGTACTTC; CDR3: CASCSGGAPLSYEQYF
D: NA; V: TRBV7-9; J: TRBJ2-5; size: once; DNA: TGTGCCAGCAGCTTAGTTCCTAGGATGGAGACCCAGTACTTC; CDR3: CASSLVPRMETQYF
D: TRBD1; V: TRBV19; J: TRBJ2-2; size: NA; DNA: TGTGCCAGTAGTATAAAGAGACAGGGTACCGGGGAGCTGTTTTTT; CDR3: CASSIKRQGTGELFF
D: NA; V: TRBV19; J: TRBJ2-3; size: NA; DNA: TGTGCCAGTGAAGGCTACAGGGGCACAGATACGCAGTATTTT; CDR3: CASEGYRGTDTQYF
D: NA; V: TRBV7-6; J: TRBJ2-3; size: NA; DNA: TGTGCCAGCAGCCTCCTGGCAGGCACAGATACGCAGTATTTT; CDR3: CASSLLAGTDTQYF
D: TRBD2; V: TRBV7-9; J: TRBJ2-7; size: NA; DNA: TGTGCCAGCAGCCCTAGCGGGAGGCTATACGAGCAGTACTTC; CDR3: CASSPSGRLYEQYF
D: TRBD1; V: TRBV9; J: TRBJ2-5; size: NA; DNA: TGTGCCAGCAGCGTAGGCCCCAGGGGGCGCGAACAGACCCAGTACTTC; CDR3: CASSVGPRGREQTQYF
D: NA; V: TRBV2; J: TRBJ1-1; size: NA; DNA: TGTGCCAGCAGTGGAAAACAGGGCCTTCACACTGAAGCTTTCTTT; CDR3: CASSGKQGLHTEAFF
D: NA; V: TRBV27; J: TRBJ1-1; size: NA; DNA: TGTGCCAGCAGTTTATGGGGGGAAGGCACTGAAGCTTTCTTT; CDR3: CASSLWGEGTEAFF
D: NA; V: TRBV12-5; J: TRBJ1-3; size: NA; DNA: TGTGCGAGTTCCCCGGGGTTCTCTGGAAACACCATATATTTT; CDR3: CASSPGFSGNTIYF
D: NA; V: TRBV27; J: TRBJ1-5; size: NA; DNA: TGTGCCAGCGCGAAGGGCGGGGGCGGCGGTCAGCCCCAGCATTTT; CDR3: CASAKGGGGGQPQHF
D: TRBD2; V: TRBV19; J: TRBJ2-7; size: NA; DNA: TGTGCCAGTAGTATCGCGGGAGGGGCGCACGAGCAGTACTTC; CDR3: CASSIAGGAHEQYF
D: NA; V: TRBV6-5; J: TRBJ2-2; size: once; DNA: TGTGCCAGCAGTTACTCATCGACAGAGAACACCGGGGAGCTGTTTTTT; CDR3: CASSYSSTENTGELFF
D: TRBD2; V: TRBV6-5; J: TRBJ2-3; size: NA; DNA: TGTGCCAGCAGTTACACCGGACTAGCGGGGGGAGGTACGCAGTATTTT; CDR3: CASSYTGLAGGGTQYF
D: TRBD1; V: TRBV15; J: TRBJ2-3; size: once; DNA: TGTGCCACCAGCAGGACAGGGGGGAATAGCGGTACGCAGTATTTT; CDR3: CATSRTGGNSGTQYF
D: NA; V: TRBV5-1; J: TRBJ1-1; size: NA; DNA: TGCGCCAGCAGCTTGGGCCAGGGATGGACTGAAGCTTTCTTT; CDR3: CASSLGQGWTEAFF
D: TRBD1; V: TRBV7-9; J: TRBJ2-7; size: NA; DNA: TGTGCCAGCAGCGCTCCTAGGACAGGGTCTACTTTCCTTCTCTACGAGCAGTACTTC; CDR3: CASSAPRTGSTFLLYEQYF
D: TRBD1; V: TRBV15; J: TRBJ2-7; size: once; DNA: TGTGCCACCAGCAGATTGGACAGGGATGACCACGAGCAGTACTTC; CDR3: CATSRLDRDDHEQYF
D: TRBD1; V: TRBV28; J: TRBJ2-7; size: NA; DNA: TGTGCCAGCACCCCGACCGGACAGGAATGGGTGCAGTACTTC; CDR3: CASTPTGQEWVQYF
D: TRBD1; V: TRBV5-1; J: TRBJ2-2; size: NA; DNA: TGCGCCAGCAGCTTGGCCCAATTTAGGGACAGGGGATTCGGGGAGCTGTTTTTT; CDR3: CASSLAQFRDRGFGELFF
D: NA; V: TRBV6-5; J: TRBJ2-5; size: NA; DNA: TGTGCCAGCGGGGGGGGCCCAGAGACCCAGTACTTC; CDR3: CASGGGPETQYF
D: NA; V: TRBV2; J: TRBJ1-4; size: once; DNA: TGTGCCAGCACGTTACAGGGAATAAGTGAAAAACTGTTTTTT; CDR3: CASTLQGISEKLFF
D: TRBD1; V: TRBV11-1; J: TRBJ2-1; size: NA; DNA: TGTGCCAGCAGCGAGGTCCGGGGACAGGTCGGCAATGAGCAGTTCTTC; CDR3: CASSEVRGQVGNEQFF
D: TRBD2; V: TRBV7-2; J: TRBJ2-1; size: NA; DNA: TGTGCCAGCAGCTTAGGCCCGGCGGGAGGGTTGAATGAGCAGTTCTTC; CDR3: CASSLGPAGGLNEQFF
D: TRBD2; V: TRBV7-7; J: TRBJ2-7; size: NA; DNA: TGTGCCAGCAGCCTCCTAGCGGGAAGCTCCTACGAGCAGTACTTC; CDR3: CASSLLAGSSYEQYF
D: TRBD2; V: TRBV29-1; J: TRBJ2-5; size: once; DNA: TGCAGCGTTGAGGGGGGGGGCCAAGAGACCCAGTACTTC; CDR3: CSVEGGGQETQYF
D: TRBD1; V: TRBV6-5; J: TRBJ1-5; size: NA; DNA: TGTGCCAGCAGGACAGGGGGCCATCAGCCCCAGCATTTT; CDR3: CASRTGGHQPQHF